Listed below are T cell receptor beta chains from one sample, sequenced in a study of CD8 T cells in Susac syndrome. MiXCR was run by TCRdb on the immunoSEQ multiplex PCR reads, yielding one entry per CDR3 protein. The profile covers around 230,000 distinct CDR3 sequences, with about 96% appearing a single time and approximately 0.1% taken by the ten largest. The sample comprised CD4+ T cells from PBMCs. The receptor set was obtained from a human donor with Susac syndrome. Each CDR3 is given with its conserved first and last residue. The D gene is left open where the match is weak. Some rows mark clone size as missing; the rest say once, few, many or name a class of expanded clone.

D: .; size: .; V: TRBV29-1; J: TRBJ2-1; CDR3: CSVERSFSYNEQFF; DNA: TGCAGCGTTGAGCGATCCTTCTCCTACAATGAGCAGTTCTTC
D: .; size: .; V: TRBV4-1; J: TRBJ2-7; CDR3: CASSQDSRGVDGQSPYEQYF; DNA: TGCGCCAGCAGCCAAGATTCCCGCGGAGTGGATGGACAGTCGCCTTACGAGCAGTACTTC
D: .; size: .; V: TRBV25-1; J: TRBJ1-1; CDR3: CASRQALGTEAFF; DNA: TGTGCCAGCAGGCAGGCCTTGGGCACTGAAGCTTTCTTT
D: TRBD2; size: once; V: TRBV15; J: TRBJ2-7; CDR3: CATSRDGAGGLNEQYF; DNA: TGTGCCACCAGCAGAGATGGGGCGGGAGGACTAAACGAGCAGTACTTC
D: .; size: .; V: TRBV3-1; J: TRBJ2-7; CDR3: CASSPGRRLYEQYF; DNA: TGTGCCAGCAGTCCAGGCAGAAGACTCTACGAGCAGTACTTC
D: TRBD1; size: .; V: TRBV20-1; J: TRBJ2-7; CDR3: CSANTGGWEQYF; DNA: TGCAGTGCTAACACAGGGGGCTGGGAGCAGTACTTC
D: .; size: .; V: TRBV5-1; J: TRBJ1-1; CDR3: CASSLSQNTEAFF; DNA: TGCGCCAGCAGCTTGAGTCAGAACACTGAAGCTTTCTTT
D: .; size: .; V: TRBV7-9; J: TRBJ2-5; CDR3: CASRLGQETQYF; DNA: TGTGCCAGCAGACTAGGACAAGAGACCCAGTACTTC
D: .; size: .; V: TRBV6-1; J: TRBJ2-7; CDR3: CASSPQGSRGDTYEQYF; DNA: TGTGCCAGCAGTCCCCAGGGGTCGCGCGGGGATACCTACGAGCAGTACTTC
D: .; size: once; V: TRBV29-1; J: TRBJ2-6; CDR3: CSADTSGANVLTF; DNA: TGCAGCGCTGATACCTCTGGGGCCAACGTCCTGACTTTC
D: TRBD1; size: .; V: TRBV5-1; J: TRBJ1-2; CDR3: CASSPTGQGTYGYTF; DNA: TGCGCCAGCAGCCCCACGGGACAGGGAACTTATGGCTACACCTTC
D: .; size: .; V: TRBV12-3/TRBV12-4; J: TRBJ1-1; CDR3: CASSRDTYTEAFF; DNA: TGTGCCAGCAGCCGGGACACCTACACTGAAGCTTTCTTT
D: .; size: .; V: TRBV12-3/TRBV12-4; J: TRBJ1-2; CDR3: CASSPRHPAYTF; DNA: TGTGCCAGCAGCCCCCGCCATCCAGCTTACACCTTC
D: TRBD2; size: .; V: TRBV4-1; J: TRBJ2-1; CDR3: CASNPGLASSEQFF; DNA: TGCGCCAGCAACCCGGGACTAGCATCTAGTGAGCAGTTCTTC
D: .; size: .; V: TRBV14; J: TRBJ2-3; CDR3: CASSQDFRGTDTQYF; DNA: TGTGCCAGCAGCCAAGATTTCAGAGGCACAGATACGCAGTATTTT
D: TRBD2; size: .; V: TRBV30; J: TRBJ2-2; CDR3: CAWKRAGGLGGELFF; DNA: TGTGCCTGGAAAAGGGCGGGAGGGCTAGGCGGGGAGCTGTTTTTT
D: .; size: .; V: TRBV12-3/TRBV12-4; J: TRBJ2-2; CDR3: CASSLYTGPGELFF; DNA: TGTGCCAGCAGTCTATACACAGGGCCCGGGGAGCTGTTTTTT
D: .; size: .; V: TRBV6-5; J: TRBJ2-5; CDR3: CASSYSMGGRETQYF; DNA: TGTGCCAGCAGTTACTCGATGGGGGGCCGGGAGACCCAGTACTTC
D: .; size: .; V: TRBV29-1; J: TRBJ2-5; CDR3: CSVVYPYQETQYF; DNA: TGCAGCGTTGTCTATCCTTACCAAGAGACCCAGTACTTC
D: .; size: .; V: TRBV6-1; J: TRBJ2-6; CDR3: CASKEHRGPGANVLTF; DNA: TGTGCCAGCAAGGAACATAGAGGCCCTGGGGCCAACGTCCTGACTTTC
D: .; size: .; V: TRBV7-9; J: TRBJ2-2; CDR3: CASSLMGGHAGELFF; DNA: TGTGCCAGCAGCTTAATGGGGGGGCACGCCGGGGAGCTGTTTTTT
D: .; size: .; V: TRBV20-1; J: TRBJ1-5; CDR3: CSAIVGRAPLQDQPQHF; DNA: TGCAGTGCCATAGTGGGGAGGGCGCCGCTACAAGATCAGCCCCAGCATTTT
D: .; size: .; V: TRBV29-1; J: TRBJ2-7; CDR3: CSVCGDLICEQYF; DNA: TGCAGCGTCTGTGGGGACCTCATTTGCGAGCAGTACTTC
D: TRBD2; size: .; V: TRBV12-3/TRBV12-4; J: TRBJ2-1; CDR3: CASSSLTSGRPSHEQFF; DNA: TGTGCCAGCAGTTCTTTGACTAGCGGGAGGCCGTCGCATGAGCAGTTCTTC
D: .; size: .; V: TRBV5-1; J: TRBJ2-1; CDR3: CASSLESGAYNEQFF; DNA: TGCGCCAGCAGCTTGGAGTCTGGGGCCTACAATGAGCAGTTCTTC
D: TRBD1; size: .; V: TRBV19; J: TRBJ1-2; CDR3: CASSIIFGQGISGGYTF; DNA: TGTGCCAGTAGTATAATCTTCGGACAGGGGATTTCAGGTGGCTACACCTTC
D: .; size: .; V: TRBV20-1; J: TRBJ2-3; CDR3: CSARTLGSGLTDTQYF; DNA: TGCAGTGCTAGGACCTTAGGAAGCGGCCTCACAGATACGCAGTATTTT
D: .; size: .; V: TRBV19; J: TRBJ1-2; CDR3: CASSIDVTSYGYTF; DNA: TGTGCCAGTAGTATAGATGTAACATCATATGGCTACACCTTC
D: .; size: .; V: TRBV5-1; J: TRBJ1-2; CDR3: CASSLGPGGAGGYTF; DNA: TGCGCCAGCAGCTTGGGGCCCGGGGGCGCCGGCGGCTACACCTTC
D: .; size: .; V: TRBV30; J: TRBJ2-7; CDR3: CAWSPGPYGEQYF; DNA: TGTGCCTGGAGCCCGGGACCTTACGGAGAGCAGTACTTC
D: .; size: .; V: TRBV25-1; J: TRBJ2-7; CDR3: CASSEPGEQYF; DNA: TGTGCCAGCAGTGAACCGGGGGAGCAGTACTTC
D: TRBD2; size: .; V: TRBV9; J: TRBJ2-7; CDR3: CASSVGGTSGRQQYF; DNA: TGTGCCAGCAGCGTAGGAGGGACTAGCGGGAGACAGCAGTACTTC
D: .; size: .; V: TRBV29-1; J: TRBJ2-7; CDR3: CSVVSSRSFYEQYF; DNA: TGCAGCGTTGTCTCTAGCCGGTCTTTCTACGAGCAGTACTTC
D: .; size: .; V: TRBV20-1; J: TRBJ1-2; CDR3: CSAIASDGGNYGYTF; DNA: TGCAGTGCCATTGCCTCGGACGGTGGGAACTATGGCTACACCTTC
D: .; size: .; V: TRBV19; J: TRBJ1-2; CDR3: CASSTSPGQGDYGYTF; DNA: TGTGCCAGTAGTACTTCCCCCGGGCAGGGCGACTATGGCTACACCTTC
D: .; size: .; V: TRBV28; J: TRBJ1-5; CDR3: CASIIWGRNQPQHF; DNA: TGTGCCAGCATCATATGGGGGAGGAATCAGCCCCAGCATTTT
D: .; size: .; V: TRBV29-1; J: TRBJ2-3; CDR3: CSGEGADTQYF; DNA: TGCAGCGGAGAAGGGGCAGATACGCAGTATTTT
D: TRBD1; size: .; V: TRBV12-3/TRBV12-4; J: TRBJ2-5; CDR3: CASSWTGVEQETQYF; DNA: TGTGCCAGCAGTTGGACAGGGGTGGAACAAGAGACCCAGTACTTC
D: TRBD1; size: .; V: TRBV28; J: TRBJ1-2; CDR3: CASSLFVGGGSYTF; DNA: TGTGCCAGCAGTTTGTTTGTAGGGGGCGGAAGCTACACCTTC
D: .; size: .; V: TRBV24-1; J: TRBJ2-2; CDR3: CATSAARGNTGELFF; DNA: TGTGCCACCAGTGCGGCCAGGGGGAACACCGGGGAGCTGTTTTTT
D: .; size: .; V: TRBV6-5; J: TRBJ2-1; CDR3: CASSYLRGRRNEQFF; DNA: TGTGCCAGCAGTTACTTGAGAGGGAGGAGGAATGAGCAGTTCTTC
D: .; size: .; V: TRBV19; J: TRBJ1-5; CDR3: CASSTISGGRSNQPQHF; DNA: TGTGCCAGTAGTACCATCTCGGGAGGGCGTAGCAATCAGCCCCAGCATTTT
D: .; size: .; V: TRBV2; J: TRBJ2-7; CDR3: CASSEAGIGAVYEQYF; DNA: TGTGCCAGCAGTGAAGCAGGGATCGGGGCGGTCTACGAGCAGTACTTC
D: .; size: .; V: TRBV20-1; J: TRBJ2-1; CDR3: CSARERTTLHYNEQFF; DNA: TGCAGTGCTAGAGAGAGGACAACCCTCCACTACAATGAGCAGTTCTTC
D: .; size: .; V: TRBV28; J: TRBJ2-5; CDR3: CASSASNQETQYF; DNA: TGTGCCAGCAGCGCGAGTAACCAAGAGACCCAGTACTTC